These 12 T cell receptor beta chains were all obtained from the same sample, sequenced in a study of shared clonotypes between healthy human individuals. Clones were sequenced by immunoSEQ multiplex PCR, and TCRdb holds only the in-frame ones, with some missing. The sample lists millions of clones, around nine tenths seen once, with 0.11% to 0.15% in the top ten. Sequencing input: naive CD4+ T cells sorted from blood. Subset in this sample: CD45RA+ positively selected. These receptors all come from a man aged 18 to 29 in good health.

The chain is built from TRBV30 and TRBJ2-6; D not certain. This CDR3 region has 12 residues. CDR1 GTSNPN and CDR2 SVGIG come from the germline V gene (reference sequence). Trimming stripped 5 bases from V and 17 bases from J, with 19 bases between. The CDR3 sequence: CAWSVLTSLMTF. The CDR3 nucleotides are TGTGCCTGGTCAGTCCTAACTTCCCTCATGACTTTC.

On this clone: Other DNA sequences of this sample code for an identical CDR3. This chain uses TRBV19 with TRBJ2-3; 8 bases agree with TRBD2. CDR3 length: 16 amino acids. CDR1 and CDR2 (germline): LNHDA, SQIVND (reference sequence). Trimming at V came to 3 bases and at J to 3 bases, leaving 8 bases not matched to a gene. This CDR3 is CASSIGGLARTDTQYF. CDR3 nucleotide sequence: TGTGCCAGTAGTATCGGAGGACTAGCTCGTACAGATACGCAGTATTTT.

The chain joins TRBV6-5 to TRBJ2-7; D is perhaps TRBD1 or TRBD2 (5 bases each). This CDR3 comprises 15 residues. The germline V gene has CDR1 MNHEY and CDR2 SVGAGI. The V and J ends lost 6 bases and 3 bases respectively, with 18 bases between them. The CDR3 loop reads CASSPGTSANYEQYF. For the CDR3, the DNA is TGTGCCAGCAGCCCCGGGACGTCGGCCAACTACGAGCAGTACTTC.

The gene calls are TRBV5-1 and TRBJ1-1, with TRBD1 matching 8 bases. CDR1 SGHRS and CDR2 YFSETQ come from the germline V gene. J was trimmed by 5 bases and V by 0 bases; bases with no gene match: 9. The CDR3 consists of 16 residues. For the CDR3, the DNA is TGCGCCAGCAGCTTGGGTTGGACAGGGATTTTTACTGAAGCTTTCTTT. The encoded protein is CASSLGWTGIFTEAFF.

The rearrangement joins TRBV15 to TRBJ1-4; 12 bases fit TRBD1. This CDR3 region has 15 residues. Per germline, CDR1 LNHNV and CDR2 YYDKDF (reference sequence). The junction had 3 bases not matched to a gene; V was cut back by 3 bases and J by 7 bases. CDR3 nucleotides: TGTGCCACCAGCAGGGGGACAGGGGGCTTTGAAAAACTGTTTTTT. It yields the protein CATSRGTGGFEKLFF.

The CDR3 region is CASSQVWGDSNQPQHF. The CDR3 coding sequence is TGCGCCAGCAGCCAAGTGTGGGGGGATAGCAATCAGCCCCAGCATTTT. This chain links TRBV4-1 with TRBJ1-5, with a weak D call TRBD1 (5 bases). There are 16 residues in the CDR3. Trimming cost V 1 base and J 0 bases, with 10 bases left between them. Germline V CDR1 and CDR2: MGHRA, YSYEKL.

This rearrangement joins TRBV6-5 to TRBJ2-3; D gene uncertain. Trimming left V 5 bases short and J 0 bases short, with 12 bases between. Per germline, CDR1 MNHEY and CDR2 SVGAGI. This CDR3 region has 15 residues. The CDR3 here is CASSLSMISTDTQYF. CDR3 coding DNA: TGTGCCAGCAGTCTCTCTATGATAAGCACAGATACGCAGTATTTT.

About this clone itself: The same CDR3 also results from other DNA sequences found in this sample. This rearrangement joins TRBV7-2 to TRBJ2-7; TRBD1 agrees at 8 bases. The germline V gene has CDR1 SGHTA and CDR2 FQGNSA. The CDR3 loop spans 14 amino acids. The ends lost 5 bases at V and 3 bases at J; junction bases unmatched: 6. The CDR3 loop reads CASSTGTGYYEQYF. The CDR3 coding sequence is TGTGCCAGCAGCACGGGGACAGGTTACTACGAGCAGTACTTC.

Written as DNA, the CDR3 is TGTGCCTCACAGGGGGCGAACACCGGGGAGCTGTTTTTT. Translation gives CASQGANTGELFF. J is TRBJ2-2 and V is TRBV30; 8 bases agree with TRBD1. Germline-derived CDR1 and CDR2 are GTSNPN and SVGIG (reference sequence). Unmatched junction bases numbered 1, after V lost 7 bases and J lost 0 bases. This CDR3 is 13 amino acids long.

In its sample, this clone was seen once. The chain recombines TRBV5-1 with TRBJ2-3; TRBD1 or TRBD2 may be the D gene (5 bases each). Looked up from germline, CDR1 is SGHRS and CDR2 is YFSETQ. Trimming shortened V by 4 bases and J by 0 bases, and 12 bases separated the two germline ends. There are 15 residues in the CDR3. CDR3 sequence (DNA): TGCGCCAGCAGCCCGTCGGGGCCTAGCACAGATACGCAGTATTTT. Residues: CASSPSGPSTDTQYF. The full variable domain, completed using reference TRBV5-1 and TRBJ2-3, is KAGVTQTPRYLIKTRGQQVTLSCSPISGHRSVSWYQQTPGQGLQFLFEYFSETQRNKGNFPGRFSGRQFSNSRSEMNVSTLELGDSALYLCASSPSGPSTDTQYFGPGTRLTVL.

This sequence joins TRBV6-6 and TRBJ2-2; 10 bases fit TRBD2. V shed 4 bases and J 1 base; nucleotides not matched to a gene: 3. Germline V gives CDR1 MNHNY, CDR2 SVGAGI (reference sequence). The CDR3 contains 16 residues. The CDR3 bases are TGTGCCAGCAGTTTTCGGACTAGCGGGAACACCGGGGAGCTGTTTTTT. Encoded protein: CASSFRTSGNTGELFF.

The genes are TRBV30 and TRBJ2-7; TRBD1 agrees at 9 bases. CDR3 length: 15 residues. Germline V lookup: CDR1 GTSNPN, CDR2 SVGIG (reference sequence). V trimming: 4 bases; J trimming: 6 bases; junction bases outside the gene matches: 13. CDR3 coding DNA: TGTGCCTGGACTCATGGGACAGGGACCTTTAGCGAGCAGTACTTC. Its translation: CAWTHGTGTFSEQYF.